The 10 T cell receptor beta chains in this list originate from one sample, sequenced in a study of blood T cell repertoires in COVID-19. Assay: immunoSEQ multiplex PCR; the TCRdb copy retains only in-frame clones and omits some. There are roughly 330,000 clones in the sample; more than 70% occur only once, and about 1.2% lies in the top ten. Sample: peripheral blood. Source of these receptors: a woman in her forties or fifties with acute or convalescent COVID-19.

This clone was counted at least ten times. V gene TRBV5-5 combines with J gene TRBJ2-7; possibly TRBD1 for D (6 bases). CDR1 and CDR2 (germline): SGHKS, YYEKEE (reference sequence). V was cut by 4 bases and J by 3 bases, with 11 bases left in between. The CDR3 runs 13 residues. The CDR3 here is CASSRQTGYEQYF. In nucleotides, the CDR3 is TGTGCCAGCAGCCGACAGACAGGCTACGAGCAGTACTTC.

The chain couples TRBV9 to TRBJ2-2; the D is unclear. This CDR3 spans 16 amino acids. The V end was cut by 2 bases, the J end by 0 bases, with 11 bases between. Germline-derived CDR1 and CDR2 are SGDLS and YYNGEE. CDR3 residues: CASSVGNGANTGELFF. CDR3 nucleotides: TGTGCCAGCAGCGTCGGTAACGGAGCGAACACCGGGGAGCTGTTTTTT. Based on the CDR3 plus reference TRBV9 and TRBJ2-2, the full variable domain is DSGVTQTPKHLITATGQRVTLRCSPRSGDLSVYWYQQSLDQGLQFLIQYYNGEERAKGNILERFSAQQFPDLHSELNLSSLELGDSALYFCASSVGNGANTGELFFGEGSRLTVL.

The CDR3, as DNA: TGTGCCAGCAGCTACCAGGGTTGGGAGCCCCAGCATTTT. This encodes CASSYQGWEPQHF. The rearrangement joins TRBV5-6 to TRBJ1-5; perhaps TRBD1 as D (5 bases). Trimming shortened V by 3 bases and J by 8 bases, and 12 bases separated the two germline ends. CDR3 length equals 13 residues. The germline V gene encodes CDR1 SGHDT and CDR2 YYEEEE.

This CDR3 is CASSLAGQDNSPLHF. CDR3 sequence (DNA): TGTGCCAGCAGCTTAGCGGGACAGGATAATTCACCCCTCCACTTT. The chain is built from TRBV7-2 and TRBJ1-6; 8 bases align to TRBD1. Germline V gene data show CDR1 as SGHTA and CDR2 as FQGNSA. The CDR3 is 15 residues long. Germline trimming cut 0 bases from V and 5 bases from J; bases unmatched to any gene: 0.

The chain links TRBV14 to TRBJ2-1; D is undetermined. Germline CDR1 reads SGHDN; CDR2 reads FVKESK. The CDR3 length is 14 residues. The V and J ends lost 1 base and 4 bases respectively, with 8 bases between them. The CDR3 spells CASSQGPGYNEQFF. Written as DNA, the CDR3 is TGTGCCAGCAGCCAAGGACCCGGGTACAATGAGCAGTTCTTC.

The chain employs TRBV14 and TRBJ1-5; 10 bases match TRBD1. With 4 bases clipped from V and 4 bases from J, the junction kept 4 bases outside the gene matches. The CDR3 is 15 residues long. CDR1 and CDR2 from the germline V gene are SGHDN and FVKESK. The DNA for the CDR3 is TGTGCCAGCAGCCGAGACAGGGGGCAAAATCAGCCCCAGCATTTT. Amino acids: CASSRDRGQNQPQHF.

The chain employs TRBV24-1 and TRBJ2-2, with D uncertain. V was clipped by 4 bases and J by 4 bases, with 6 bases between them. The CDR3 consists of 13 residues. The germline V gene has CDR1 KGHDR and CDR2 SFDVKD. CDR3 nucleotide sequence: TGTGCCACCAGTGACCATTTCACCGGGGAGCTGTTTTTT. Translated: CATSDHFTGELFF.

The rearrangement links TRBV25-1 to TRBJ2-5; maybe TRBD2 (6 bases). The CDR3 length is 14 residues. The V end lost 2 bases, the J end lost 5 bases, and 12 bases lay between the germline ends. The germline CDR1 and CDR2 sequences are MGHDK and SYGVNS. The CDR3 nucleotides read TGTGCCAGCAGTGAAAGAGGGAGGACGGAGACCCAGTACTTC. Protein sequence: CASSERGRTETQYF.

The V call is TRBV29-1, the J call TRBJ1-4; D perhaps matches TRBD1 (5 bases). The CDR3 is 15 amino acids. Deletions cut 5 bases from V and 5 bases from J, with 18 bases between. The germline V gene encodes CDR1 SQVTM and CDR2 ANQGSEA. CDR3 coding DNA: TGCAGCGTTAGTGGCTCGACAGAGCAGAATGAAAAACTGTTTTTT. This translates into CSVSGSTEQNEKLFF.

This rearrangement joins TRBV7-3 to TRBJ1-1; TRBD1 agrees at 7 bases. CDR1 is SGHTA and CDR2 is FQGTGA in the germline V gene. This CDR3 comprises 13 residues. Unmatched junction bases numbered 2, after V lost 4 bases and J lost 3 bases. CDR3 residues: CASSSQGYTEAFF. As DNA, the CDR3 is TGTGCCAGCAGCTCACAGGGGTACACTGAAGCTTTCTTT. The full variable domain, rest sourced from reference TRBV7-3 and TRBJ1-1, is GAGVSQTPSNKVTEKGKYVELRCDPISGHTALYWYRQSLGQGPEFLIYFQGTGAADDSGLPNDRFFAVRPEGSVSTLKIQRTERGDSAVYLCASSSQGYTEAFFGQGTRLTVV.